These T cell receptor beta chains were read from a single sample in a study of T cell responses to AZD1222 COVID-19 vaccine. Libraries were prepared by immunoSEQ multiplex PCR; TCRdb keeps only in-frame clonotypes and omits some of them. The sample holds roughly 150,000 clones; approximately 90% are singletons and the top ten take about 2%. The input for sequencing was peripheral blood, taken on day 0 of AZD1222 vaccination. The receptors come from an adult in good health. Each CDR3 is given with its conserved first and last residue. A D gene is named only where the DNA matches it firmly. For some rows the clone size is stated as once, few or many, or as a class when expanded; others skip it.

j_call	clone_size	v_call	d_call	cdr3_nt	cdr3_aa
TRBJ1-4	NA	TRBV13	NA	TGTGCCAGCAGCTTGGGACACGGTATGGAAAAACTGTTTTTT	CASSLGHGMEKLFF
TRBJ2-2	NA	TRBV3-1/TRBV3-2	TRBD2	TGTGCCAGCAGCCTTGGACTAGCGGGAGGCTCCGGGGAGCTGTTTTTT	CASSLGLAGGSGELFF
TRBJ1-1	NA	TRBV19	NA	TGTGCCAGTAGTATAGATCTTTTCACAGCTACCCGAGGAGCTTTCTTT	CASSIDLFTATRGAFF
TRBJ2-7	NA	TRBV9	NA	TGTGCCAGCAGCGTAGGGGGCGGGGCCTACGAGCAGTACTTC	CASSVGGGAYEQYF
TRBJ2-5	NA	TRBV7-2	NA	TGTGCCAGCAGCTTAAGGGCAGATCAAGAGACCCAGTACTTC	CASSLRADQETQYF
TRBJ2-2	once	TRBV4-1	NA	TGCGCCCGCAGCCCCCGGGGGAGCGGAGACACCGGGGAGCTGTTTTTT	CARSPRGSGDTGELFF
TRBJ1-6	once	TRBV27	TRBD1	TGTGCCAGCAGTAAAAAGACAGGGGTTAATTCACCCCTCCACTTT	CASSKKTGVNSPLHF
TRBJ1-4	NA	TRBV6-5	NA	TGTGCCAGCAGTTACTCGGGAGGTGAAAAACTGTTTTTT	CASSYSGGEKLFF
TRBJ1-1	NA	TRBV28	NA	TGTGCCAGCGGCTTGGGCGGAAACACTGAAGCTTTCTTT	CASGLGGNTEAFF
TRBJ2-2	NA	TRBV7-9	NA	TGTGCCAGCAGCTTAGCTGGCCCCGCGAACACCGGGGAGCTGTTTTTT	CASSLAGPANTGELFF
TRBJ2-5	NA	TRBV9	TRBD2	TGTGCCAGCAGCGGTAGCCTAGCGGGAGAGACCCAGTACTTC	CASSGSLAGETQYF
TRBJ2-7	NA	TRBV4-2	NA	TGTGCCAGCAGCCAAGAAGTTCGAGGGTATGTCTACGAGCAGTACTTC	CASSQEVRGYVYEQYF
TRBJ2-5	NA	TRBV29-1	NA	TGCAGCATTTTCCCGAACAGTTTCGAGTGGGAACAAGAGACCCAGTACTTC	CSIFPNSFEWEQETQYF
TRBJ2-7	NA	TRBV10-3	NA	TGTGCCGCCGGGCAGGGACTCGGCGAGCAGTACTTC	CAAGQGLGEQYF
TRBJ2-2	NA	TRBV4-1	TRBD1	TGCGCCAGCAGCGGGCAGGGGGTAATCGGGGAGCTGTTTTTT	CASSGQGVIGELFF
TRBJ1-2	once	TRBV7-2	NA	TGTGCCAGCAGCTTAGAAGGGGCGCGTGGCTACACCTTC	CASSLEGARGYTF
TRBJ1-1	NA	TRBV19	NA	TGTGCCAGTAGTATTTCTCAAAACACTGAAGCTTTCTTT	CASSISQNTEAFF
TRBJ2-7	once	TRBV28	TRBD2	TGTGCCAGCAGTGGCTCTAGCGGGAGTCATGAGCAGTACTTC	CASSGSSGSHEQYF
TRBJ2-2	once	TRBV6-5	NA	TGTGCCAGCTTCTCCTGGGAAAACGGGGAGCTGTTTTTT	CASFSWENGELFF
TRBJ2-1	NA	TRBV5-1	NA	TGCGCCAGCAGATTGACTAGTGACAATGAGCAGTTCTTC	CASRLTSDNEQFF
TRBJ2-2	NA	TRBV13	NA	TGTGCCAGCAGCTTTCTTTCCGGGGAGCTGTTTTTT	CASSFLSGELFF
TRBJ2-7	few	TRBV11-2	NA	TGTGCCAGCAGCTTTAACAGCGGTCCCTACGAGCAGTACTTC	CASSFNSGPYEQYF
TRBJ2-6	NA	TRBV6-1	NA	TGTGCCAGCCGTGAAGGGGGCTCTGGGGCCAACGTCCTGACTTTC	CASREGGSGANVLTF
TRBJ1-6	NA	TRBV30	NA	TGTGCCTGGGGGACAACCGTCAATTCACCCCTCCACTTT	CAWGTTVNSPLHF
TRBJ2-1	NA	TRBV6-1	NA	TGTGCCAGCAGTGAAGTAAGCGGGTTAGGGAGTGAGCAGTTCTTC	CASSEVSGLGSEQFF
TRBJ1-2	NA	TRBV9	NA	TGTGCCAGCAGCGCGAATTACAGGGCAATTAGGTATGGCTACACCTTC	CASSANYRAIRYGYTF
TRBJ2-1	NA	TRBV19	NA	TGTGCCAGTAGGGCGGCCTGGGACCAGGGATTCAATGAGCAGTTCTTC	CASRAAWDQGFNEQFF
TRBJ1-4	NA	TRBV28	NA	TGTGCCACCGAGACGAGTGCTAATGAAAAACTGTTTTTT	CATETSANEKLFF
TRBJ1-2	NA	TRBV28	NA	TGTGCCAGCACCGGAGGGGGCTATGGCTACACCTTC	CASTGGGYGYTF
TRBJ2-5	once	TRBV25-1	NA	TGTGCCAGCAGTGAATCCCAGGGGCGGTACTTC	CASSESQGRYF
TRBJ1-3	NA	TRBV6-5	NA	TGTGCCAGCAGTTACTCTCAGGCAAACACCATATATTTT	CASSYSQANTIYF
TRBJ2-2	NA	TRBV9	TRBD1	TGTGCCAGCAGCGTCGACAGGGGGCAGGACGGGGAGCTGTTTTTT	CASSVDRGQDGELFF
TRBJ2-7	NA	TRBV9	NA	TGTGCCAGCAGCGTAGGGAGGACAGCGCCTTCCTACGAGCAGTACTTC	CASSVGRTAPSYEQYF
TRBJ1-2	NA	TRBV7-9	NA	TGTGCCAGCAGCTCTCCTAGAGACAGGGGCTACACCTTC	CASSSPRDRGYTF
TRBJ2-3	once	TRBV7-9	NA	TGTGCCAGCAGCTTAAGGAGGGGGTCGGGCACAGATACGCAGTATTTT	CASSLRRGSGTDTQYF
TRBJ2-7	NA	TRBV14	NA	TGTGCCAGCAGCCATATGGGGATCTCCTACGAGCAGTACTTC	CASSHMGISYEQYF
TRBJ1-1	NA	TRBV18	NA	TGTGCCAGCTCACCAGGGGCGATCACTGAAGCTTTCTTT	CASSPGAITEAFF
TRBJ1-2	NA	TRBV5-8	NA	TGTGCCAGCAGCCCCCTTGAAGGCCAAACACCCTATGGCTACACCTTC	CASSPLEGQTPYGYTF
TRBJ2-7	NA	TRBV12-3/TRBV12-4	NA	TGTGCCAGCAGTTTCTGGCAGGACTACGAGCAGTACTTC	CASSFWQDYEQYF
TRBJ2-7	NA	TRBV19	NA	TGTGCCAGTAGTTCCGACGCAGGGGCCGAGCAGTACTTC	CASSSDAGAEQYF
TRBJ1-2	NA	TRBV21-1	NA	TGTGCCAGCAGCAATGGGAAGGACAGGGGGCTCGGCTACACCTTC	CASSNGKDRGLGYTF
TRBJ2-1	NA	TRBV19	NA	TGTGCCAGTAGTACGGGACTGGACAATGAGCAGTTCTTC	CASSTGLDNEQFF
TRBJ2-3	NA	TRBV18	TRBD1	TGTGCCAGCTCACCACGGGACAGTAGCACAGATACGCAGTATTTT	CASSPRDSSTDTQYF
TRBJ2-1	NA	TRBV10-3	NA	TGTGCCATCAGCCTTCCCTACAATGAGCAGTTCTTC	CAISLPYNEQFF
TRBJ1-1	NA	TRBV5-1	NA	TGCGCCAGCAGCTTCGGGGAAGTGGGGACTGAAGCTTTCTTT	CASSFGEVGTEAFF
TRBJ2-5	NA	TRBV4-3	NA	TGCGCCAGCAGCCAAGATTTGAGTATGGGCAGAGAAAAGACCCAGTACTTC	CASSQDLSMGREKTQYF
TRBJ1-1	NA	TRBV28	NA	TGTGCCAGCAGCCCTATAGGACAGTCTGAAGCTTTCTTT	CASSPIGQSEAFF
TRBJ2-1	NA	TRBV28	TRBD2	TGTGCCAGCAGTTTAAATTGGATACTAGCGGGAGGCTACAATGAGCAGTTCTTC	CASSLNWILAGGYNEQFF
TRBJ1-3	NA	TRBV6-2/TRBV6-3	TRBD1	TGTGCCAGCAGTTACGGGGACAGGGCGGACACCATATATTTT	CASSYGDRADTIYF
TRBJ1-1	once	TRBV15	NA	TGTGCCACCAGCAGAGATATGGGGGCGGGTTTCACTGAAGCTTTCTTT	CATSRDMGAGFTEAFF
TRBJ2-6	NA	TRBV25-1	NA	TGTGCCAGCAGTGTCGGACAGAGCTCTGGGGCCAACGTCCTGACTTTC	CASSVGQSSGANVLTF
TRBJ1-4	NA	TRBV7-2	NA	TGTGCCAGCAGCTTGGTCGGAGAAAAACTGTTTTTT	CASSLVGEKLFF
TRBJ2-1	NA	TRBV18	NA	TGTGCCAGCTCACCCCTCCAGGGATTGTGGAATGAGCAGTTCTTC	CASSPLQGLWNEQFF
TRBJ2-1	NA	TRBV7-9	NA	TGTGCCAGCAGCTTAGCGTATTCGGGGCACTCCTACAATGAGCAGTTCTTC	CASSLAYSGHSYNEQFF
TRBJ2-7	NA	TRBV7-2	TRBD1	TGTGCCAGCAGCTTAGGTGGACAGGGGTACGAGCAGTACTTC	CASSLGGQGYEQYF
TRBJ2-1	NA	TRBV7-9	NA	TGTGCCAGCAGCTTAGCCAATGAGCAGTTCTTC	CASSLANEQFF
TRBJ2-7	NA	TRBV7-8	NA	TGTGCCAGCAGCTTAGCAGGGGCGGGGGAGCAGTACTTC	CASSLAGAGEQYF
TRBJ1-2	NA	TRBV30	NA	TGTGCCTGGGGGACCTATGGCTACACCTTC	CAWGTYGYTF